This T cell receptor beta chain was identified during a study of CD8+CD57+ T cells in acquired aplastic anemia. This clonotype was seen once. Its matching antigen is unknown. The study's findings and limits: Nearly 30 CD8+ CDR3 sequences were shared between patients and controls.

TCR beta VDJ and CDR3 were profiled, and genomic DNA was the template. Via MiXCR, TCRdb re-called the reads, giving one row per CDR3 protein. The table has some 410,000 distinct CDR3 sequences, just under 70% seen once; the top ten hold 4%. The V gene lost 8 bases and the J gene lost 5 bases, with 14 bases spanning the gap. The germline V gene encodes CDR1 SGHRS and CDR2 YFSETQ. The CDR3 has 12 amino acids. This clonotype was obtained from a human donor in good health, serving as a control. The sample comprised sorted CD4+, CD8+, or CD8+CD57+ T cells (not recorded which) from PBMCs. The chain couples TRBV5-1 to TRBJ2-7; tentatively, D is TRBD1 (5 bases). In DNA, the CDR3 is TGCGCCAGTAGCCCAGGGATCGACGAGCAGTACTTC. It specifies CASSPGIDEQYF.